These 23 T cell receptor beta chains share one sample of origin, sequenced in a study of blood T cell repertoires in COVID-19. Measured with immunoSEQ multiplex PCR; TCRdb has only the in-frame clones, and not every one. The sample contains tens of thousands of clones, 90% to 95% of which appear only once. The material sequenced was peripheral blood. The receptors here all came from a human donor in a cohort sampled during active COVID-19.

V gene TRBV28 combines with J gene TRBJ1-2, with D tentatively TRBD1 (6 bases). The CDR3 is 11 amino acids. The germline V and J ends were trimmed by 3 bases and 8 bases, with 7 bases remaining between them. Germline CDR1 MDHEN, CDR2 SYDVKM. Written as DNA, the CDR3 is TGTGCCAGCAGTTTCGACAGGGGCTACACCTTC. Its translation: CASSFDRGYTF.

The CDR3 spells CASSYSGGWNGYTF. As DNA, the CDR3 is TGTGCCAGCAGTTACTCCGGGGGATGGAATGGCTACACCTTC. This chain joins TRBV6-5 and TRBJ1-2; possible D gene TRBD1, 5 bases. V was trimmed by 0 bases and J by 6 bases, leaving 11 bases between them. Germline V CDR1 and CDR2: MNHEY, SVGAGI. The CDR3 has 14 residues.

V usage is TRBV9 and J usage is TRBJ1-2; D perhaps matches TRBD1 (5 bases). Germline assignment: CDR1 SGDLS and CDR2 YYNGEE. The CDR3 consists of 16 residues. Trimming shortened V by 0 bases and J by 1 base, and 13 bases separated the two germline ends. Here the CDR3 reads CASSVDGGVVNYGYTF. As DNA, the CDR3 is TGTGCCAGCAGCGTAGATGGGGGGGTTGTTAACTATGGCTACACCTTC.

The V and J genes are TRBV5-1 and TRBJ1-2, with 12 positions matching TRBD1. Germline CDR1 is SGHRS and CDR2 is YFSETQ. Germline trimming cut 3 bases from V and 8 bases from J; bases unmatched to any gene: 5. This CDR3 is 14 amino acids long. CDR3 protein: CASSSGTGGWGYTF. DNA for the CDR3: TGCGCCAGCAGCTCCGGGACAGGGGGCTGGGGCTACACCTTC.

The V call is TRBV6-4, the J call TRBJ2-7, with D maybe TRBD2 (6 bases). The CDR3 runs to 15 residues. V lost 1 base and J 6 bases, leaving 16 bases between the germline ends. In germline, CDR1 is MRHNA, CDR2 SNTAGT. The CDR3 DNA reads TGTGCCAGCAGTGACTTCTGCGGGGAGGTACCCGAGCAGTACTTC. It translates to CASSDFCGEVPEQYF.

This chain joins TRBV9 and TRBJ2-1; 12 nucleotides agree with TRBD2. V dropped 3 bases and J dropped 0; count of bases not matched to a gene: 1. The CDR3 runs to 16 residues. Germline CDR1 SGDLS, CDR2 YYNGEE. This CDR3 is CASSATSGGSYNEQFF. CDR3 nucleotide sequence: TGTGCCAGCAGCGCGACTAGCGGGGGCTCCTACAATGAGCAGTTCTTC.

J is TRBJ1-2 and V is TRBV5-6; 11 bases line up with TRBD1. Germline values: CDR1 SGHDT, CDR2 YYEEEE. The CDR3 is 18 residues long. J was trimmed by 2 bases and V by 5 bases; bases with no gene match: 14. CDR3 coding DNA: TGTGCCAGCAGTCCTGCTTGGGGACAGGGGGGGCGAAACTATGGCTACACCTTC. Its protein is CASSPAWGQGGRNYGYTF.

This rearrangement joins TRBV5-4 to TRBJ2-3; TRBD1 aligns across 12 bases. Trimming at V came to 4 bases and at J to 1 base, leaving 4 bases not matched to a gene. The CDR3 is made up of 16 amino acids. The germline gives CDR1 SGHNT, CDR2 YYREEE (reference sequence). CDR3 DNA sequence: TGTGCCAGCAGCGCCGGGACAGGGGGCCGCACAGATACGCAGTATTTT. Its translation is CASSAGTGGRTDTQYF.

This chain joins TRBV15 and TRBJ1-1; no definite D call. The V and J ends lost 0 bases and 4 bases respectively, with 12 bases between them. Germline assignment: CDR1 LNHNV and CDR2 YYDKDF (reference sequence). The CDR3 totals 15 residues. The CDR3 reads CATSRDRGVSTEAFF. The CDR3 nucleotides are TGTGCCACCAGCAGAGATCGGGGAGTGAGCACTGAAGCTTTCTTT.

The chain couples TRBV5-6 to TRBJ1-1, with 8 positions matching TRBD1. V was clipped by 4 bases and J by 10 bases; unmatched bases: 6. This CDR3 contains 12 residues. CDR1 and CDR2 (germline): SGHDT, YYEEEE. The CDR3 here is CASSLNRGLAFF. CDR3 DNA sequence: TGTGCCAGCAGCCTTAACAGGGGGTTAGCTTTCTTT.

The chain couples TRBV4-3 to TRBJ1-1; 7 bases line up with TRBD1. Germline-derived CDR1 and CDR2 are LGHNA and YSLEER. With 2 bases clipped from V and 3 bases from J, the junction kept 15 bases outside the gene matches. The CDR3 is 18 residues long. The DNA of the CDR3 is TGCGCCAGCAGCCAACTGATAAGCCCGACAGGGATCGACACTGAAGCTTTCTTT. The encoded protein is CASSQLISPTGIDTEAFF.

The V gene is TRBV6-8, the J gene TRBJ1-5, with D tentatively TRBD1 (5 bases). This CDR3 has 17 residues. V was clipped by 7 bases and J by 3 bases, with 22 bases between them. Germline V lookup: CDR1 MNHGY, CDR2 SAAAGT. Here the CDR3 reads CASTKYRDSLSNQPQHF. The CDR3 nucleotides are TGTGCCAGCACCAAGTACCGTGACAGCCTCTCCAATCAGCCCCAGCATTTT.

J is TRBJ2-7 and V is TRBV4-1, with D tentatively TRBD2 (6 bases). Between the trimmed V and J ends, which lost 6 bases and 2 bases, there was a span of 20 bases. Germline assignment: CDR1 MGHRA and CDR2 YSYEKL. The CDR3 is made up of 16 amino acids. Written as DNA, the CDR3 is TGCGCCAGCAGTCCTTCTGGGACTGCCACTACCTACGAGCAGTACTTC. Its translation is CASSPSGTATTYEQYF.

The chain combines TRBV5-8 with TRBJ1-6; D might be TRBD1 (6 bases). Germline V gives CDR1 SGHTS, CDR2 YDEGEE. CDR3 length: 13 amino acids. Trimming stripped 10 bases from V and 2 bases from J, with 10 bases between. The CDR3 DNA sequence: TGTGCCTCAAGGGACACCTATAATTCACCCCTCCACTTT. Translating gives CASRDTYNSPLHF.

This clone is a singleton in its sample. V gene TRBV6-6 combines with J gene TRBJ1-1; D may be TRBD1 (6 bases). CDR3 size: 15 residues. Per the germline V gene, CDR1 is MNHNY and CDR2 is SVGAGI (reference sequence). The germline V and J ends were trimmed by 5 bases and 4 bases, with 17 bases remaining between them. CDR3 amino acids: CASSEPGQRGTEAFF. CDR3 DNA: TGTGCCAGCAGTGAGCCGGGACAACGGGGCACTGAAGCTTTCTTT.

The CDR3 bases are TGTGCCAGCAGCTCTTTCCCGGGACAAGTTAGCACAGATACGCAGTATTTT. The encoded protein is CASSSFPGQVSTDTQYF. The V and J genes are TRBV11-2 and TRBJ2-3, with a weak D call TRBD1 (6 bases). Between the trimmed V and J ends, which lost 4 bases and 0 bases, there was a span of 17 bases. The germline V gene has CDR1 SGHAT and CDR2 FQNNGV. This CDR3 spans 17 amino acids. The complete variable domain, with remaining parts taken from reference TRBV11-2 and TRBJ2-3, reads EAGVAQSPRYKIIEKRQSVAFWCNPISGHATLYWYQQILGQGPKLLIQFQNNGVVDDSQLPKDRFSAERLKGVDSTLKIQPAKLEDSAVYLCASSSFPGQVSTDTQYFGPGTRLTVL.

CDR3 DNA sequence: TGTGCCAGTAGTATAGGGGGAAGGGGCCTCTACGAGCAGTACTTC. Translated: CASSIGGRGLYEQYF. This chain joins TRBV19 and TRBJ2-7, with D perhaps TRBD1 (5 bases). Trimming took 1 base from V and 3 from J, leaving 13 bases between them. The CDR3 is 15 amino acids. Germline values: CDR1 LNHDA, CDR2 SQIVND (reference sequence).

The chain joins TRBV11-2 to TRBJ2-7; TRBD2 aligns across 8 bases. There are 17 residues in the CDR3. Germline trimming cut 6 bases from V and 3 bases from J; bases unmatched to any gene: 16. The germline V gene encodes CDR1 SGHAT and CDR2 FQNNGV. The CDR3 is CASRDYRTTSGFYEQYF. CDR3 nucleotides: TGTGCCAGCAGGGATTATAGGACCACTAGCGGTTTCTACGAGCAGTACTTC.

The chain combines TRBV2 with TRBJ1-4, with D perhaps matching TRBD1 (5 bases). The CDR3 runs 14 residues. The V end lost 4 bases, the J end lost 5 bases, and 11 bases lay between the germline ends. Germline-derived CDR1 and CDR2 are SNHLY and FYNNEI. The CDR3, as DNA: TGTGCCAGCAGTGGTCGACAGACGAATGAAAAACTGTTTTTT. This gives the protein CASSGRQTNEKLFF.

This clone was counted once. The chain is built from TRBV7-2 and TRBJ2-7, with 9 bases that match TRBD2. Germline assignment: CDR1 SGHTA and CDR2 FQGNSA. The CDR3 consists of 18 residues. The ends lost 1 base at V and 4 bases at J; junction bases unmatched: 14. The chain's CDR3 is CASSLGGDWGLALYEQYF. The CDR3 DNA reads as TGTGCCAGCAGCTTAGGAGGCGACTGGGGACTAGCTTTATACGAGCAGTACTTC.

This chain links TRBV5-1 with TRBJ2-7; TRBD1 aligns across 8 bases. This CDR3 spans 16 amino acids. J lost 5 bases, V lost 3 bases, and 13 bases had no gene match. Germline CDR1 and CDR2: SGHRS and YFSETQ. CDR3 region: CASSSDPRQGFHEQYF. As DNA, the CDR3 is TGCGCCAGCAGCTCCGACCCAAGACAGGGGTTCCACGAGCAGTACTTC.

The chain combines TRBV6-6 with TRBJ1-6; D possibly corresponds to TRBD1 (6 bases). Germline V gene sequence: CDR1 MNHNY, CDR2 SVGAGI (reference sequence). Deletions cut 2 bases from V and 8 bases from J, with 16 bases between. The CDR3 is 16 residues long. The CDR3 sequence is CASSYAGGAGDSPLHF. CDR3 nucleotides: TGTGCCAGCAGTTACGCGGGGGGCGCAGGGGATTCACCCCTCCACTTT.

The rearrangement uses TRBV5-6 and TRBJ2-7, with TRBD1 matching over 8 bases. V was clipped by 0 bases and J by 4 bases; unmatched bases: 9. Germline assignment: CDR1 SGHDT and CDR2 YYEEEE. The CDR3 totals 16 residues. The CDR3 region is CASSLGQGARFYEQYF. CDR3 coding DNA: TGTGCCAGCAGCTTGGGTCAGGGGGCGCGGTTTTACGAGCAGTACTTC.